This TCR beta chain was found in a study of blood T cell repertoires in COVID-19. Across the study: Acute-phase and convalescent COVID-19 samples originated in the United States, Italy and Spain.

The protocol was immunoSEQ multiplex PCR, while the TCRdb copy is restricted to in-frame clones and leaves out a portion. Of 110,000 to 150,000 clones detected, around 91% appear once; the ten largest clones hold approximately 3%. This CDR3 is built from 14 residues. The V gene end was trimmed by 5 bases and the J gene end by 1 base; junction bases not matched to a gene: 1. The germline CDR1 and CDR2 sequences are SNHLY and FYNNEI. The sample was peripheral blood. This receptor was identified in a woman aged 60-75 years with active COVID-19. The V gene is TRBV2, the J gene TRBJ1-5; 8 bases fit TRBD1. CDR3 coding DNA: TGTGCCAGCAGTAGACAGGGGAGCAATCAGCCCCAGCATTTT. Its translation: CASSRQGSNQPQHF.